This is a list of T cell receptor beta chains from one sample in a study of blood T cell repertoires in COVID-19. Sequenced by immunoSEQ multiplex PCR; TCRdb stores in-frame clones only, minus some. The table records tens of thousands of clones, 90% of them present only once. Sequencing input: peripheral blood. Receptor source: a man aged 55 to 69 with acute or convalescent COVID-19. The CDR3 runs from the conserved cysteine through the conserved F or W. D genes are given only for firm matches. Clone size is not always given. Where it is, it says once, few, many or a class for expanded clones.

d_call j_call clone_size v_call cdr3_nt cdr3_aa
. TRBJ1-5 . TRBV19 TGTGCCAGTAGTATCGCCCAGGGAAATCAGCCCCAGCATTTT CASSIAQGNQPQHF
. TRBJ1-5 . TRBV6-6 TGTGCCAGCAGTTACTCCCCCGGGGACAATCAGCCCCAGCATTTT CASSYSPGDNQPQHF
TRBD2 TRBJ2-7 few TRBV10-3 TGTGCCATCCTTTCGGGACTAGCGGGTGCCTACGAGCAGTACTTC CAILSGLAGAYEQYF
. TRBJ2-1 once TRBV7-2 TGTGCCAGCAGCCCGGGACTCCTGTCCTCCTACAATGAGCAGTTCTTC CASSPGLLSSYNEQFF
. TRBJ2-1 . TRBV10-1 TGCGCCAGCAGTGAGTATAGGGGAAGGGGCACCCCAAAGCTGTACAATGAGCAGTTCTTC CASSEYRGRGTPKLYNEQFF
TRBD1 TRBJ1-1 . TRBV11-2 TGTGCCAGCAGCTTTGGACAGGGGGCTAGGGGCACTGAAGCTTTCTTT CASSFGQGARGTEAFF
. TRBJ1-2 . TRBV3-1/TRBV3-2 TGTGCCAGCAGCCAAGATTCCAGGGGAGAATATGGCTACACCTTC CASSQDSRGEYGYTF
. TRBJ2-7 . TRBV29-1 TGCAGCGTTGAGGGGCAGGGTTACGAGCAGTACTTC CSVEGQGYEQYF
TRBD1 TRBJ1-2 . TRBV3-1/TRBV3-2 TGTGCCAGCAGCCAAGATACCGGGACAGGTTATGGCTACACCTTC CASSQDTGTGYGYTF
TRBD1 TRBJ2-3 . TRBV5-1 TGCGCCAGCAGCTTGGATACAGGGGGCACGACAGATACGCAGTATTTT CASSLDTGGTTDTQYF
TRBD1 TRBJ1-2 . TRBV5-1 TGCGCCAGCAGCTTGGACAGGGGGCTTGGCTACACCTTC CASSLDRGLGYTF
. TRBJ1-1 . TRBV5-1 TGCGCCAGCAGCTTGACACAAGGAGAGAACACTGAAGCTTTCTTT CASSLTQGENTEAFF
TRBD1 TRBJ1-2 . TRBV24-1 TGTGCCACCAGTGATTCTCCCCTAGGAGGGGGCGGCTACACCTTC CATSDSPLGGGGYTF
TRBD2 TRBJ2-3 . TRBV3-1/TRBV3-2 TGTGCCAGCAGCCAGGACTTAGGGCTAGCGGGCCTACCAGATACGCAGTATTTT CASSQDLGLAGLPDTQYF
TRBD1 TRBJ1-1 . TRBV2 TGTGCCAGCAGTAGTGAGGGGGCAGAAGCTTTCTTT CASSSEGAEAFF
. TRBJ1-1 once TRBV5-1 TGCGCCAGCAGCTTTCAGGATAGGAACACTGAAGCTTTCTTT CASSFQDRNTEAFF
TRBD1 TRBJ1-2 . TRBV2 TGTGCCAGCAGTGCGGACAGGGGGCTCTACTATGGCTACACCTTC CASSADRGLYYGYTF
TRBD1 TRBJ2-7 . TRBV5-1 TGCGCCAGCAGCTTCCGCGTGCAGGGGGCATCTTACGAGCAGTACTTC CASSFRVQGASYEQYF
TRBD1 TRBJ1-2 . TRBV5-1 TGCGCCAGCAGCCCGGGACAGGGAGACTATGGCTACACCTTC CASSPGQGDYGYTF
. TRBJ2-2 . TRBV15 TGTGCCACCAGCGCACGGACAGCCACCGGGGAGCTGTTTTTT CATSARTATGELFF
. TRBJ1-1 once TRBV7-8 TGTGCCAGCAGCTTAGTATTGAACACTGAAGCTTTCTTT CASSLVLNTEAFF
TRBD1 TRBJ1-2 . TRBV7-9 TGTGCCAGCAGCTTAGGGCGACAGGGGGCGCCTGGCTATGGCTACACCTTC CASSLGRQGAPGYGYTF
. TRBJ1-4 . TRBV6-5 TGTGCCAGCAGAGAGGGTCGTTCTAATGAAAAACTGTTTTTT CASREGRSNEKLFF
. TRBJ1-1 . TRBV10-2 TGCGCCAGCAGTGTAAAGGCGGCGACTGAAGCTTTCTTT CASSVKAATEAFF
. TRBJ2-7 . TRBV6-1 TGTGCCAGCAGTGAAGCGGCCAGGGGTCGCTACGAGCAGTACTTC CASSEAARGRYEQYF
TRBD1 TRBJ2-7 . TRBV11-2 TGTGCCAGCAGCTCCCGACAGGGGAAGCAGTACTTC CASSSRQGKQYF
TRBD1 TRBJ1-4 . TRBV6-1 TGTGCCAGCAGTGGGACCGGGACAGGGTATTGGGGTGAAAAACTGTTTTTT CASSGTGTGYWGEKLFF